A single sample gave rise to the 26 T cell receptor beta chains below, sequenced in a study of CD8 T cells in ankylosing spondylitis. From the 5' RACE reads, TCRdb called clonotypes with MiXCR, one entry per CDR3 protein. The sample yields about 340,000 distinct CDR3 sequences, 20% to 25% seen once. The sample comprised blood, either unsorted or a sorted T cell fraction (not recorded which). The receptor source for this set is a male donor with ankylosing spondylitis or in good health (not recorded which).

This chain joins TRBV27 and TRBJ1-1, with no clear D. Germline CDR1 and CDR2: MNHEY and SMNVEV (reference sequence). Between the trimmed V and J ends, which lost 5 bases and 5 bases, there was a span of 15 bases. The CDR3 extends over 14 amino acids. The CDR3 sequence: CASSAPGSETEAFF. The CDR3 DNA reads TGTGCCAGCAGTGCCCCGGGCTCTGAAACTGAAGCTTTCTTT.

A few counts support this clonotype. This chain links TRBV29-1 with TRBJ2-3, with D possibly being TRBD2 (6 bases). The CDR3 has 14 residues. CDR1 is SQVTM and CDR2 is ANQGSEA in the germline V gene. Trimming stripped 7 bases from V and 0 bases from J, with 14 bases between. CDR3 DNA: TGCAGCGCCCAACTAGCCTCTAGCACAGATACGCAGTATTTT. Its translation: CSAQLASSTDTQYF.

This rearrangement joins TRBV7-9 to TRBJ2-1, with 11 bases aligning to TRBD2. The germline V gene has CDR1 SEHNR and CDR2 FQNEAQ (reference sequence). The CDR3 sequence is 16 residues long. V was pared by 5 bases and J by 2 bases, with 5 bases of the junction left unmatched. The chain's CDR3 is CASSPTSGAPYNEQFF. The CDR3, as DNA: TGTGCCAGCAGCCCGACTAGCGGGGCCCCCTACAATGAGCAGTTCTTC.

This chain connects TRBV12-3 or TRBV12-4 to TRBJ2-2, with TRBD2 identical over 11 bases. V shed 4 bases and J 4 bases; nucleotides not matched to a gene: 8. The CDR3 has 17 residues. CDR3: CASSSALAGAVTGELFF. CDR3 nucleotides: TGTGCCAGCAGTTCGGCACTAGCGGGGGCCGTCACCGGGGAGCTGTTTTTT.

V usage is TRBV5-1 and J usage is TRBJ2-5; possible D gene TRBD1, 6 bases. Per germline, CDR1 SGHRS and CDR2 YFSETQ. The V and J ends lost 2 bases and 2 bases respectively, with 13 bases between them. The CDR3 length is 15 residues. CDR3 DNA: TGCGCCAGCAGCTTAGGACAGAATCTACAAGAGACCCAGTACTTC. Protein: CASSLGQNLQETQYF.

The chain combines TRBV12-3 or TRBV12-4 with TRBJ2-1; 11 nucleotides agree with TRBD1. J was trimmed by 2 bases and V by 2 bases; bases with no gene match: 5. The length of the CDR3 is 17 residues. The CDR3: CASSLYLGQGAYNEQFF. CDR3 coding DNA: TGTGCCAGCAGTTTATATTTGGGACAGGGGGCCTACAATGAGCAGTTCTTC.

This clonotype was observed a handful of times. The chain has TRBV12-3 or TRBV12-4 and TRBJ2-2, with unresolved D. The CDR3 loop spans 16 amino acids. V was cut by 1 base and J by 0 bases, with 9 bases left in between. CDR3 coding DNA: TGTGCCAGCAGTTTAGGGCACAACGCGAACACCGGGGAGCTGTTTTTT. It yields the protein CASSLGHNANTGELFF.

This clonotype was picked up a small number of times. V and J are TRBV29-1 and TRBJ1-1; the D is unclear. Germline CDR1 and CDR2: SQVTM and ANQGSEA. The CDR3 consists of 15 residues. The V end was cut by 0 bases, the J end by 0 bases, with 11 bases between. In DNA form, the CDR3 reads TGCAGCGTTGAAGAAGGTACCCTTATGAACACTGAAGCTTTCTTT. This gives the protein CSVEEGTLMNTEAFF. Using reference TRBV29-1 and TRBJ1-1 for the parts outside the CDR3, the full variable domain is SAVISQKPSRDICQRGTSLTIQCQVDSQVTMMFWYRQQPGQSLTLIATANQGSEATYESGFVIDKFPISRPNLTFSTLTVSNMSPEDSSIYLCSVEEGTLMNTEAFFGQGTRLTVV.

This chain uses TRBV12-3 or TRBV12-4 with TRBJ2-1; 8 nucleotides match TRBD1. The J segment lost 7 bases and the V segment lost 6 bases, leaving 11 bases of the junction unmatched. CDR3 length: 15 amino acids. CDR3 DNA: TGTGCCAGCAGCCTGACAGGGGCCAGTAGGAATGAGCAGTTCTTC. Its translation: CASSLTGASRNEQFF.

The rearrangement joins TRBV7-3 to TRBJ2-6; 12 bases are shared with TRBD1. CDR1 and CDR2 (germline): SGHTA, FQGTGA. The CDR3 length is 18 residues. Trimming took 4 bases from V and 2 from J; bases not matched to a gene: 6. The CDR3 protein is CASSSLGTGGAGANVLTF. Written as DNA, the CDR3 is TGTGCCAGCAGCTCCCTGGGGACAGGGGGCGCTGGGGCCAACGTCCTGACTTTC.

Ten or more counts support this clonotype. The CDR3, as DNA: TGTGCCAGCAGTCCAGGGGGCATCTATGAGCAGTTCTTC. Amino acids: CASSPGGIYEQFF. This chain uses TRBV7-8 with TRBJ2-1; 8 nucleotides match TRBD1. V dropped 6 bases and J dropped 8; count of bases not matched to a gene: 6. CDR1 is SGHVS, CDR2 FQNEAQ, per germline. This CDR3 spans 13 amino acids.

The chain employs TRBV12-3 or TRBV12-4 and TRBJ2-7; possibly TRBD2 for D (5 bases). V was shortened by 2 bases and J by 5 bases, with 13 bases between the two germline ends. This CDR3 comprises 14 residues. In DNA, the CDR3 is TGTGCCAGCAGTTTAAGCGGTACCTTAGACGAGCAGTACTTC. This translates into CASSLSGTLDEQYF.

In its sample, this clonotype was seen many times. This chain uses TRBV15 with TRBJ2-1, with a possible D match to TRBD2 (7 bases). The CDR3 is 15 residues long. Deletions cut 1 base from V and 5 bases from J, with 12 bases between. CDR1 LNHNV and CDR2 YYDKDF come from the germline V gene (reference sequence). The CDR3: CATSRGRGANNEQFF. As DNA, the CDR3 is TGTGCCACCAGCAGAGGTCGGGGGGCGAACAATGAGCAGTTCTTC.

The chain combines TRBV11-2 with TRBJ2-7, with unresolved D. The CDR3 extends over 11 amino acids. V was cut by 3 bases and J by 7 bases, with 7 bases left in between. Germline lookup yields CDR1 SGHAT and CDR2 FQNNGV. The CDR3 reads CASSFAMEQYF. The CDR3 bases are TGTGCCAGCAGCTTCGCTATGGAGCAGTACTTC.

The chain joins TRBV2 to TRBJ2-5; perhaps D is TRBD1 or TRBD2 (5 bases each). Germline CDR1 is SNHLY and CDR2 is FYNNEI. V gave up 6 bases and J gave up 4 bases, with 18 bases separating them. The length of the CDR3 is 15 residues. The CDR3 region has the DNA TGTGCCAGCAGACGGTTCTACGGTGGGGGAGAGACCCAGTACTTC. Encoded protein: CASRRFYGGGETQYF.

This clonotype was seen more than once but under ten times. The chain links TRBV27 to TRBJ2-7; TRBD1 aligns across 10 bases. This CDR3 contains 18 residues. The germline V gene encodes CDR1 MNHEY and CDR2 SMNVEV (reference sequence). The trim removed 8 bases at V and 0 bases at J, leaving 16 bases unmatched. The CDR3 spells CASAPLSGGDRGSYEQYF. As DNA, the CDR3 is TGTGCCAGCGCCCCCTTAAGTGGGGGGGACAGGGGCTCCTACGAGCAGTACTTC.

This clonotype was counted only a few times. An end of the junction differs from the germline gene, which may be a read error. The genes are TRBV12-3 or TRBV12-4 and TRBJ2-1; D is possibly TRBD2 (5 bases). CDR3 size: 15 residues. Here the CDR3 DNA reads TGTGCCAGCAGCCTCACGGGGATGGGCTACGATGAGCAGTTCTTC. Translation gives CASSLTGMGYDEQFF.

This clonotype was detected many times. The genes are TRBV6-4 and TRBJ2-1; perhaps D is TRBD1 or TRBD2 (6 bases each). The CDR3 is 15 residues long. V lost 2 bases to trimming and J lost 3 bases, with 11 bases between them. The germline gives CDR1 MRHNA, CDR2 SNTAGT. CDR3 residues: CASSDKGGGYNEQFF. For the CDR3, the DNA is TGTGCCAGCAGTGACAAGGGGGGAGGCTACAATGAGCAGTTCTTC.

This chain links TRBV27 with TRBJ2-3; either TRBD1 or TRBD2 may supply D (5 bases each). V lost 9 bases, J lost 1 base, and 23 bases lay in between. Germline V gene data show CDR1 as MNHEY and CDR2 as SMNVEV (reference sequence). This CDR3 has 17 amino acids. The CDR3 region is CARGRTMGPVRTDTQYF. The CDR3 bases are TGTGCCAGAGGACGGACAATGGGACCCGTACGCACAGATACGCAGTATTTT.

This CDR3 is CASSQVAGSITYEQYF. In DNA form, the CDR3 reads TGCGCCAGCAGCCAAGTCGCGGGCTCTATCACCTACGAGCAGTACTTC. The gene calls are TRBV4-1 and TRBJ2-7, with D perhaps TRBD2 (5 bases). The CDR3 loop spans 16 amino acids. Per the germline V gene, CDR1 is MGHRA and CDR2 is YSYEKL. Trimming cost V 1 base and J 2 bases, with 15 bases left between them.

The chain links TRBV7-8 to TRBJ2-3; D gene ambiguous. Germline CDR1 reads SGHVS; CDR2 reads FQNEAQ. The CDR3 totals 14 residues. V was clipped by 7 bases and J by 0 bases, with 11 bases between them. The CDR3 loop is CASTLGWSTDTQYF. The CDR3 region has the DNA TGTGCCAGCACCCTAGGGTGGAGCACAGATACGCAGTATTTT. The entire variable domain, with the rest obtained from reference TRBV7-8 and TRBJ2-3, is as follows: GAGVSQSPRYKVAKRGQDVALRCDPISGHVSLFWYQQALGQGPEFLTYFQNEAQLDKSGLPSDRFFAERPEGSVSTLKIQRTQQEDSAVYLCASTLGWSTDTQYFGPGTRLTVL.

A few counts support this clonotype. The chain employs TRBV12-3 or TRBV12-4 and TRBJ2-7; D unclear. Trimming took 3 bases from V and 6 from J, leaving 9 bases between them. This CDR3 region has 12 residues. CDR3 amino acids: CASSLFIGEQYF. The CDR3 coding sequence is TGTGCCAGCAGTTTGTTTATAGGCGAGCAGTACTTC.

J is TRBJ1-5 and V is TRBV27, with D maybe TRBD1 (6 bases). V gave up 3 bases and J gave up 9 bases, with 15 bases separating them. Germline V gene lookup returns CDR1 MNHEY and CDR2 SMNVEV (reference sequence). The CDR3 has 14 residues. The CDR3 bases are TGTGCCAGCAGTTTGGGGGGGGCGCGATGGCCCCAGCATTTT. As protein: CASSLGGARWPQHF.

This clonotype was seen at least ten times. V usage is TRBV6-5 and J usage is TRBJ1-2, with a weak D call TRBD1 (5 bases). Trimming removed 2 bases from V and 3 bases from J, with 7 bases in between. This CDR3 spans 13 amino acids. Per germline, CDR1 MNHEY and CDR2 SVGAGI. The CDR3 DNA reads TGTGCCAGCAGTTACCGGGACTACTATGGCTACACCTTC. Amino acid sequence: CASSYRDYYGYTF.

The chain employs TRBV11-2 and TRBJ2-7; D is uncertain. Trimming cost V 1 base and J 4 bases, with 11 bases left between them. This CDR3 spans 14 amino acids. Germline V lookup: CDR1 SGHAT, CDR2 FQNNGV. CDR3 DNA: TGTGCCAGCAGCTTAGGAGTGACAAGGTACGAGCAGTACTTC. This gives the protein CASSLGVTRYEQYF. The variable domain in full, with the rest retrieved from reference TRBV11-2 and TRBJ2-7, is EAGVAQSPRYKIIEKRQSVAFWCNPISGHATLYWYQQILGQGPKLLIQFQNNGVVDDSQLPKDRFSAERLKGVDSTLKIQPAKLEDSAVYLCASSLGVTRYEQYFGPGTRLTVT.

A few counts support this clonotype. This chain connects TRBV9 to TRBJ1-5; perhaps TRBD1 as D (5 bases). Germline CDR1 and CDR2: SGDLS and YYNGEE. Trimming took off 3 bases at V and 6 bases at J, with 16 bases between the two ends. The CDR3 covers 15 residues. In nucleotides, the CDR3 is TGTGCCAGCAGCGCCACGGCCGGGGGGGGTCAGCCCCAGCATTTT. Translating it yields CASSATAGGGQPQHF.